A selection of T cell receptor beta chains follows, all from one sample in a study of STAT5B mutations in CD4+ large granular lymphocyte leukemia. TCRdb keeps only in-frame clones here, not all; method: immunoSEQ multiplex PCR. The data hold tens of thousands of clones, with approximately 82% observed a single time. Sample: CD4+ T cells from blood buffy coats. These receptors originate from a human donor in good health. CDR3s include the opening cysteine and the closing phenylalanine or tryptophan. D genes are given only for firm matches. Clone size, where shown, is once, few, many, or a class for clones that have expanded.

>TRBV6-1|TRBJ2-5|.|.
CASSEDLGWWQETQYF
TGTGCCAGCAGTGAAGATCTGGGATGGTGGCAAGAGACCCAGTACTTC
>TRBV11-3|TRBJ2-5|.|.
CASSLDGSSRETQYF
TGTGCCAGCAGCTTAGATGGTTCGAGCAGGGAGACCCAGTACTTC
>TRBV5-1|TRBJ1-4|TRBD1|.
CASSVQGAGEKLFF
TGCGCCAGCAGCGTCCAGGGGGCTGGTGAAAAACTGTTTTTT
>TRBV27|TRBJ1-5|.|.
CASSHRQNNQPQHF
TGTGCCAGCAGCCACCGACAGAACAATCAGCCCCAGCATTTT
>TRBV1|TRBJ1-2|.|.
CTSSPDGHYGYTF
TGCACCAGCAGCCCCGACGGCCACTATGGCTACACCTTC
>TRBV5-8|TRBJ2-2|.|few
CASRTYGELFF
TGTGCCAGCCGGACCTACGGGGAGCTGTTTTTT
>TRBV7-2|TRBJ2-2|TRBD2|.
CASSLGLAGGGETGELFF
TGTGCCAGCAGCCTGGGACTAGCAGGGGGAGGGGAAACCGGGGAGCTGTTTTTT
>TRBV14|TRBJ2-1|.|few
CASSSQLGDEQFF
TGTGCCAGCAGCTCCCAACTAGGGGATGAGCAGTTCTTC
>TRBV2|TRBJ1-5|.|.
CASSEGGERQPQHF
TGTGCCAGCAGTGAAGGAGGGGAGAGGCAGCCCCAGCATTTT
>TRBV11-3|TRBJ2-1|TRBD2|.
CASSLEGTNPTEQFF
TGTGCCAGCAGCTTAGAAGGGACTAACCCCACTGAGCAGTTCTTC
>TRBV29-1|TRBJ2-5|TRBD1|.
CSGARTGKETQYF
TGCAGCGGCGCAAGGACAGGGAAAGAGACCCAGTACTTC
>TRBV29-1|TRBJ2-3|TRBD1|.
CSGGTGGGTDTQYF
TGCAGCGGAGGGACAGGGGGGGGCACAGATACGCAGTATTTT
>TRBV10-1|TRBJ2-7|.|.
CASSEQGSWEQYF
TGCGCCAGCAGTGAACAGGGAAGTTGGGAGCAGTACTTC
>TRBV10-3|TRBJ1-2|.|.
CAISESAGRGYTF
TGTGCCATCAGTGAGTCGGCAGGACGTGGCTACACCTTC
>TRBV7-9|TRBJ2-7|TRBD1|once
CASTSYRDRGAYEQYF
TGTGCCAGCACAAGCTACCGGGACAGGGGGGCCTACGAGCAGTACTTC
>TRBV27|TRBJ1-4|TRBD1|few
CASSLWGQDGKLFF
TGTGCCAGCAGTTTGTGGGGACAGGATGGAAAACTGTTTTTT
>TRBV5-1|TRBJ1-1|.|.
CASSYWTEPRHTEAFF
TGCGCCAGCAGCTACTGGACAGAACCCCGGCACACTGAAGCTTTCTTT
>TRBV4-3|TRBJ2-3|.|.
CASSQDALAATDTQYF
TGCGCCAGCAGCCAAGATGCCCTAGCTGCGACAGATACGCAGTATTTT
>TRBV7-8|TRBJ1-2|.|few
CASSLRGDGYTF
TGTGCCAGCAGCTTAAGAGGGGACGGCTACACCTTC
>TRBV19|TRBJ2-1|.|once
CASSIGTGYNEQFF
TGTGCCAGTAGTATTGGGACCGGCTACAATGAGCAGTTCTTC
>TRBV15|TRBJ1-2|.|once
CATSMLRGPRSYTF
TGTGCCACCAGCATGTTACGGGGCCCTCGGAGCTACACCTTC
>TRBV18|TRBJ1-1|.|few
CASSPLTGDTEAFF
TGTGCCAGCTCACCCCTAACAGGAGACACTGAAGCTTTCTTT
>TRBV4-1|TRBJ2-1|TRBD2|.
CASSKPGLAGRNEQFF
TGCGCCAGCAGCAAACCGGGACTAGCAGGGAGGAATGAGCAGTTCTTC
>TRBV7-2|TRBJ1-2|.|.
CASSLGWDVHPYTF
TGTGCCAGCAGCTTAGGATGGGACGTACACCCCTACACCTTC
>TRBV7-2|TRBJ1-4|.|.
CASSLIVGGEKLFF
TGTGCCAGCAGCTTAATTGTAGGGGGTGAAAAACTGTTTTTT
>TRBV5-4|TRBJ1-4|TRBD1|once
CASSLGGGGSEKLFF
TGTGCCAGCAGCTTAGGAGGGGGCGGTTCCGAAAAACTGTTTTTT
>TRBV5-1|TRBJ2-7|.|.
CASSLGLRTYEQYF
TGCGCCAGCAGCTTAGGACTCAGAACCTACGAGCAGTACTTC
>TRBV19|TRBJ2-7|.|.
CASSIGTGNSYEQYF
TGTGCCAGTAGTATTGGAACAGGAAACTCCTACGAGCAGTACTTC
>TRBV7-9|TRBJ2-7|.|.
CASSSTRSETEQYF
TGTGCCAGCAGCTCTACAAGGTCGGAAACCGAGCAGTACTTC
>TRBV19|TRBJ1-2|.|.
CASSRQYGYTF
TGTGCCAGTAGTAGACAGTATGGCTACACCTTC
>TRBV13|TRBJ2-5|.|.
CASSRQAQETQYF
TGTGCCAGCAGCCGACAGGCTCAAGAGACCCAGTACTTC
>TRBV18|TRBJ1-1|.|.
CASSSDRLGNTEAFF
TGTGCCAGCTCATCCGACCGGTTGGGGAACACTGAAGCTTTCTTT
>TRBV5-4|TRBJ2-3|.|once
CASSPSTDTQYF
TGTGCCAGCAGCCCTAGCACAGATACGCAGTATTTT
>TRBV2|TRBJ2-7|.|.
CASSALGGAYEQYF
TGTGCCAGCAGTGCCCTCGGAGGAGCCTACGAGCAGTACTTC
>TRBV9|TRBJ1-5|.|few
CASGRGPQPQHF
TGTGCCAGCGGCAGGGGCCCTCAGCCCCAGCATTTT
>TRBV6-1|TRBJ1-5|TRBD1|.
CASSEGRQGRQPQHF
TGTGCCAGCAGTGAAGGGCGACAGGGGAGGCAGCCCCAGCATTTT
>TRBV6-6|TRBJ1-3|TRBD1|.
CASSYSGQGRNTIYF
TGTGCCAGCAGTTATTCCGGACAGGGACGAAACACCATATATTTT
>TRBV2|TRBJ2-7|TRBD1|.
CASKFGSNRGQSYEQYF
TGTGCCAGTAAGTTTGGGTCGAATCGGGGACAGAGCTACGAGCAGTACTTC
>TRBV29-1|TRBJ1-1|.|.
CSACGQTNTEAFF
TGCAGCGCCTGCGGGCAGACGAACACTGAAGCTTTCTTT
>TRBV7-9|TRBJ1-2|TRBD1|.
CASSRTGEVYGYTF
TGTGCCAGCAGCCGGACAGGGGAGGTCTATGGCTACACCTTC
>TRBV21-1|TRBJ1-1|.|.
CASSTLDTSVARGEAFF
TGTGCCAGCAGCACGCTAGACACTTCGGTCGCCCGCGGGGAAGCTTTCTTT
>TRBV5-4|TRBJ2-7|.|.
CASSLDRLPGIGEQYF
TGTGCCAGCAGCTTGGATCGTCTCCCCGGGATAGGCGAGCAGTACTTC
>TRBV7-7|TRBJ1-4|.|.
CASSSAPGPNEKLFF
TGTGCTAGCAGCTCGGCTCCAGGGCCTAATGAAAAACTGTTTTTT
>TRBV9|TRBJ1-3|.|.
CASSNLQGNTIYF
TGTGCCAGCAGCAACCTACAGGGAAACACCATATATTTT
>TRBV10-1|TRBJ2-7|.|.
CATSAGAPNEQYF
TGCGCCACTTCCGCAGGGGCCCCCAACGAGCAGTACTTC
>TRBV27|TRBJ2-1|TRBD2|.
CASSSRRLAGDNEQFF
TGTGCCAGCAGTTCAAGAAGACTAGCGGGAGACAATGAGCAGTTCTTC
>TRBV1|TRBJ2-1|.|.
CTSSQLHDEQFF
TGCACCAGCAGCCAATTACATGATGAGCAGTTCTTC
>TRBV7-9|TRBJ1-1|.|.
CASTSTAGGEAFF
TGTGCCAGCACCTCAACGGCGGGGGGTGAAGCTTTCTTT